This T cell receptor beta chain was sequenced for a study of control samples from healthy donors and cancer patients. V lost 0 bases and J lost 6, with 17 bases in between. The CDR3 is 17 residues long. Germline CDR1 is KGHSY and CDR2 is FQNENV. Some clones are missing from TCRdb's copy, which holds only in-frame ones; the method was immunoSEQ multiplex PCR. The profile shows roughly 40,000 clones, approximately 90% of them singletons. The sequenced sample consisted of blood. The rearrangement joins TRBV16 to TRBJ2-2; D gene unclear. The clonotype comes from a woman aged 50 to 65 in good health. The chain's CDR3 is CASSQSPVLPRPGELFF. For the CDR3, the DNA is TGTGCCAGCAGCCAATCGCCGGTCCTCCCTCGACCCGGGGAGCTGTTTTTT. The full variable domain, its missing parts supplied by reference TRBV16 and TRBJ2-2, is GEEVAQTPKHLVRGEGQKAKLYCAPIKGHSYVFWYQQVLKNEFKFLISFQNENVFDETGMPKERFSAKCLPNSPCSLEIQATKLEDSAVYFCASSQSPVLPRPGELFFGEGSRLTVL.